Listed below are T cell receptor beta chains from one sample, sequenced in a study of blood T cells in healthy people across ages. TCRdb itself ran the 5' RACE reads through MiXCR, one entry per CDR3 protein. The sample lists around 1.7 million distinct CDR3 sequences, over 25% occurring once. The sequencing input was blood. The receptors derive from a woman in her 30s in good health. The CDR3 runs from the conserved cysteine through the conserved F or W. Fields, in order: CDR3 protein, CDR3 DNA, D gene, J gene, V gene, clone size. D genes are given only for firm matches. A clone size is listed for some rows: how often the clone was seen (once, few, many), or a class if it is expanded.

cdr3_aa: CSVQNPKGDEQFF
cdr3_nt: TGCAGCGTGCAGAACCCGAAAGGCGATGAGCAGTTCTTC
d_call: .
j_call: TRBJ2-1
v_call: TRBV29-1
clone_size: few

cdr3_aa: CASSVPAQGDEQFF
cdr3_nt: TGTGCCAGCAGCGTCCCTGCCCAGGGCGATGAGCAGTTCTTC
d_call: .
j_call: TRBJ2-1
v_call: TRBV9
clone_size: many

cdr3_aa: CASSLESYGGPEAFF
cdr3_nt: TGCGCCAGCAGCTTGGAGTCGTATGGGGGTCCTGAAGCTTTCTTT
d_call: .
j_call: TRBJ1-1
v_call: TRBV5-1
clone_size: .

cdr3_aa: CVSSYDSTGGYTF
cdr3_nt: TGTGTCAGCAGTTACGACTCTACCGGGGGCTACACCTTC
d_call: .
j_call: TRBJ1-2
v_call: TRBV6-6
clone_size: .

cdr3_aa: CSVRGTGYEQYF
cdr3_nt: TGCAGCGTCCGGGGTACCGGCTACGAGCAGTACTTC
d_call: .
j_call: TRBJ2-7
v_call: TRBV29-1
clone_size: .

cdr3_aa: CAGSLVADVGGETQYF
cdr3_nt: TGTGCCGGCAGCTTAGTGGCGGACGTGGGGGGAGAGACCCAGTACTTC
d_call: .
j_call: TRBJ2-5
v_call: TRBV7-2
clone_size: .

cdr3_aa: CASSQEAEVTQYF
cdr3_nt: TGCGCCAGCAGCCAAGAGGCCGAGGTTACGCAGTATTTT
d_call: .
j_call: TRBJ2-3
v_call: TRBV4-3
clone_size: few

cdr3_aa: CASSQDHLADYNEQFF
cdr3_nt: TGCGCCAGCAGCCAAGATCATCTAGCGGACTACAATGAGCAGTTCTTC
d_call: TRBD2
j_call: TRBJ2-1
v_call: TRBV4-3
clone_size: few

cdr3_aa: CASSSPDGGGSQETQYF
cdr3_nt: TGCGCCAGCAGCTCTCCTGACGGCGGGGGAAGCCAAGAGACCCAGTACTTC
d_call: TRBD2
j_call: TRBJ2-5
v_call: TRBV5-1
clone_size: .

cdr3_aa: CASSPIRQGAGELFF
cdr3_nt: TGTGCCAGCAGTCCTATCAGACAGGGGGCCGGGGAGCTGTTTTTT
d_call: TRBD1
j_call: TRBJ2-2
v_call: TRBV12-3/TRBV12-4
clone_size: .

cdr3_aa: CSGTGVTEAFF
cdr3_nt: TGCAGCGGAACAGGGGTTACTGAAGCTTTCTTT
d_call: TRBD1
j_call: TRBJ1-1
v_call: TRBV29-1
clone_size: .

cdr3_aa: CASSLGAHRGYTF
cdr3_nt: TGTGCCAGCAGTTTGGGGGCCCATCGGGGCTACACCTTC
d_call: .
j_call: TRBJ1-2
v_call: TRBV12-3/TRBV12-4
clone_size: .

cdr3_aa: CASSVGTGSYGYTF
cdr3_nt: TGTGCCAGCAGCGTCGGGACAGGTTCTTATGGCTACACCTTC
d_call: TRBD1
j_call: TRBJ1-2
v_call: TRBV11-2
clone_size: few

cdr3_aa: CASSLGSSWSTDTQYF
cdr3_nt: TGTGCCAGCAGCCTTGGTTCTAGTTGGTCCACAGATACGCAGTATTTT
d_call: .
j_call: TRBJ2-3
v_call: TRBV7-9
clone_size: .

cdr3_aa: CSARGGRDLIGTF
cdr3_nt: TGCAGTGCCCGAGGAGGTCGCGATTTGATCGGCACCTTC
d_call: .
j_call: TRBJ1-2
v_call: TRBV20-1
clone_size: many

cdr3_aa: CASSQGSEAMEQYF
cdr3_nt: TGCGCCAGCAGTCAGGGGAGTGAGGCTATGGAGCAGTACTTC
d_call: .
j_call: TRBJ2-7
v_call: TRBV5-1
clone_size: .

cdr3_aa: CASSLGGASNYEQYF
cdr3_nt: TGTGCCAGCAGTTTAGGGGGGGCTAGTAACTACGAGCAGTACTTC
d_call: .
j_call: TRBJ2-7
v_call: TRBV28
clone_size: few

cdr3_aa: CASSQDVAGTDTQYF
cdr3_nt: TGTGCCAGCAGCCAAGATGTTGCGGGCACAGATACGCAGTATTTT
d_call: .
j_call: TRBJ2-3
v_call: TRBV3-1
clone_size: .

cdr3_aa: CSARDYGSYGYTF
cdr3_nt: TGCAGTGCTAGAGATTACGGCTCCTATGGCTACACCTTC
d_call: .
j_call: TRBJ1-2
v_call: TRBV20-1
clone_size: many

cdr3_aa: CASSYLLNEQFF
cdr3_nt: TGTGCCAGCAGTTACCTCCTTAATGAGCAGTTCTTC
d_call: .
j_call: TRBJ2-1
v_call: TRBV6-2/TRBV6-3
clone_size: .

cdr3_aa: CASSGGENDYEQYF
cdr3_nt: TGTGCCAGCAGCGGAGGAGAAAACGACTACGAGCAGTACTTC
d_call: .
j_call: TRBJ2-7
v_call: TRBV7-6
clone_size: few

cdr3_aa: CASSPGTSGETYEQYF
cdr3_nt: TGTGCCAGCAGCCCCGGGACTAGCGGGGAGACCTACGAGCAGTACTTC
d_call: TRBD2
j_call: TRBJ2-7
v_call: TRBV7-2
clone_size: once

cdr3_aa: CSAPSGGGKNIQYF
cdr3_nt: TGCAGTGCTCCGAGTGGGGGGGGAAAAAACATTCAGTACTTC
d_call: TRBD2
j_call: TRBJ2-4
v_call: TRBV20-1
clone_size: .

cdr3_aa: CASSPELATNEKLFF
cdr3_nt: TGTGCCAGCTCACCAGAGCTTGCAACTAATGAAAAACTGTTTTTT
d_call: .
j_call: TRBJ1-4
v_call: TRBV18
clone_size: .

cdr3_aa: CASSSLAGDGTQYF
cdr3_nt: TGTGCCAGCAGTAGCCTAGCGGGGGATGGGACGCAGTATTTT
d_call: TRBD2
j_call: TRBJ2-3
v_call: TRBV6-1
clone_size: .

cdr3_aa: CASYYGLQNEQYF
cdr3_nt: TGTGCCAGCTATTATGGGCTACAAAATGAGCAGTACTTC
d_call: .
j_call: TRBJ2-7
v_call: TRBV2
clone_size: .

cdr3_aa: CASSAGPIGYGYTF
cdr3_nt: TGCGCCAGCAGCGCCGGTCCCATCGGCTATGGCTACACCTTC
d_call: .
j_call: TRBJ1-2
v_call: TRBV5-1
clone_size: many

cdr3_aa: CAVNLGFSTGELFF
cdr3_nt: TGTGCTGTGAACCTAGGTTTTTCCACCGGGGAGCTGTTTTTT
d_call: .
j_call: TRBJ2-2
v_call: TRBV7-2
clone_size: .

cdr3_aa: CSARHPGLAGGRNEQFF
cdr3_nt: TGCAGTGCTAGACATCCGGGACTAGCGGGAGGAAGGAATGAGCAGTTCTTC
d_call: TRBD2
j_call: TRBJ2-1
v_call: TRBV20-1
clone_size: .

cdr3_aa: CASSRMGQQNTEAFF
cdr3_nt: TGTGCCAGCAGCCGGATGGGACAGCAGAACACTGAAGCTTTCTTT
d_call: TRBD1
j_call: TRBJ1-1
v_call: TRBV7-9
clone_size: .

cdr3_aa: CASSAAGKGYDNEQFF
cdr3_nt: TGTGCCAGCAGTGCCGCGGGAAAGGGATATGACAATGAGCAGTTCTTC
d_call: .
j_call: TRBJ2-1
v_call: TRBV27
clone_size: many

cdr3_aa: CASSYPRGWQFF
cdr3_nt: TGTGCCAGCAGTTACCCGCGGGGGTGGCAGTTCTTC
d_call: TRBD2
j_call: TRBJ2-1
v_call: TRBV11-2
clone_size: few

cdr3_aa: CASSLSGVSYEQYF
cdr3_nt: TGTGCCAGCAGTTTGAGCGGGGTCTCCTACGAGCAGTACTTC
d_call: TRBD2
j_call: TRBJ2-7
v_call: TRBV5-1
clone_size: many

cdr3_aa: CASSRTLGNQETQYF
cdr3_nt: TGTGCCAGCAGCAGAACCCTGGGTAACCAAGAGACCCAGTACTTC
d_call: .
j_call: TRBJ2-5
v_call: TRBV3-1
clone_size: once

cdr3_aa: CASSFGGGRKETQYF
cdr3_nt: TGTGCCAGCAGCTTTGGCGGGGGGAGGAAAGAGACCCAGTACTTC
d_call: TRBD2
j_call: TRBJ2-5
v_call: TRBV7-2
clone_size: many

cdr3_aa: CASSEWVTEAFF
cdr3_nt: TGTGCCAGCAGTGAATGGGTCACTGAAGCTTTCTTT
d_call: .
j_call: TRBJ1-1
v_call: TRBV2
clone_size: .

cdr3_aa: CAISSAPLGGYTF
cdr3_nt: TGTGCCATCTCCTCCGCCCCCCTGGGGGGCTACACCTTC
d_call: .
j_call: TRBJ1-2
v_call: TRBV10-3
clone_size: .

cdr3_aa: CASSLAPQGSNEQFF
cdr3_nt: TGCGCCAGCAGCTTGGCCCCCCAGGGGAGCAATGAGCAGTTCTTC
d_call: .
j_call: TRBJ2-1
v_call: TRBV5-1
clone_size: few

cdr3_aa: CASSKKQGASGNTIYF
cdr3_nt: TGTGCCAGCAGTAAGAAACAGGGGGCCTCTGGAAACACCATATATTTT
d_call: TRBD1
j_call: TRBJ1-3
v_call: TRBV6-1
clone_size: .

cdr3_aa: CATTKTTYEQYF
cdr3_nt: TGTGCCACCACCAAGACAACCTACGAGCAGTACTTC
d_call: .
j_call: TRBJ2-7
v_call: TRBV28
clone_size: few

cdr3_aa: CASSEGTRNYGYTF
cdr3_nt: TGCGCCAGCAGCGAAGGGACAAGGAACTATGGCTACACCTTC
d_call: .
j_call: TRBJ1-2
v_call: TRBV5-1
clone_size: few

cdr3_aa: CASSLAPGGQLPQHF
cdr3_nt: TGCGCCAGCAGCTTGGCTCCGGGAGGACAATTGCCCCAGCATTTT
d_call: .
j_call: TRBJ1-5
v_call: TRBV5-1
clone_size: .

cdr3_aa: CASSIQGFIDEQYF
cdr3_nt: TGTGCCAGTAGTATACAGGGGTTCATCGACGAGCAGTACTTC
d_call: .
j_call: TRBJ2-7
v_call: TRBV19
clone_size: few

cdr3_aa: CSAASGQGGGNEQFF
cdr3_nt: TGCAGTGCTGCCTCTGGACAGGGGGGGGGCAATGAGCAGTTCTTC
d_call: TRBD1
j_call: TRBJ2-1
v_call: TRBV20-1
clone_size: many

cdr3_aa: CAGSKGGGRLYEQYF
cdr3_nt: TGTGCCGGCAGCAAAGGAGGCGGGAGGTTGTACGAGCAGTACTTC
d_call: .
j_call: TRBJ2-7
v_call: TRBV21-1
clone_size: .